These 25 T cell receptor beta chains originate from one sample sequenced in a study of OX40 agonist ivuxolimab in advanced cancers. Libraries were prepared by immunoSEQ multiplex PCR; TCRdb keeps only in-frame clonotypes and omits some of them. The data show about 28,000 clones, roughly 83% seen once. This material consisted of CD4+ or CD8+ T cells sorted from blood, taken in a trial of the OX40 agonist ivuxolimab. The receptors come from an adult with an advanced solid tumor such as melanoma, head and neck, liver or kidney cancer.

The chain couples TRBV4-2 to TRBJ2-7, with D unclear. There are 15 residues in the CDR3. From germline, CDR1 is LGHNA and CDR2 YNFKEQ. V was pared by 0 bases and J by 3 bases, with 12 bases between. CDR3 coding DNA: TGTGCCAGCAGCCAAGATCACACTCCCCTCTACGAGCAGTACTTC. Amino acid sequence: CASSQDHTPLYEQYF.

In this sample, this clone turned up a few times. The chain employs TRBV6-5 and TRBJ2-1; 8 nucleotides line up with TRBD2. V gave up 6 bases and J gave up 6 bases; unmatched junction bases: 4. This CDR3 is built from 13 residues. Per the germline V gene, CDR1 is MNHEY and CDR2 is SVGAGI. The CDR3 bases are TGTGCCAGCAGGATCGGGAGGGGCAATGAGCAGTTCTTC. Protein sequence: CASRIGRGNEQFF.

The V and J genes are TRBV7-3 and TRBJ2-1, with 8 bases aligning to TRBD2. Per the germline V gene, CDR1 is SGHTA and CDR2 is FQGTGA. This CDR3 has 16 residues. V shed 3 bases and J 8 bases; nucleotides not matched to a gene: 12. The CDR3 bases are TGTGCCAGCAGCTTGTTTAGCGGGAAGGGGTGGGATGAGCAGTTCTTC. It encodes CASSLFSGKGWDEQFF. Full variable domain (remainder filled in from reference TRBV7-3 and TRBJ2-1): GAGVSQTPSNKVTEKGKYVELRCDPISGHTALYWYRQSLGQGPEFLIYFQGTGAADDSGLPNDRFFAVRPEGSVSTLKIQRTERGDSAVYLCASSLFSGKGWDEQFFGPGTRLTVL.

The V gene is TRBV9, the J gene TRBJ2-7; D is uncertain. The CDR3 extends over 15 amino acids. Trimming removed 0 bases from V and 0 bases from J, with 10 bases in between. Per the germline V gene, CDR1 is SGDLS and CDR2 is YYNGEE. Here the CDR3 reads CASSVAGLSSYEQYF. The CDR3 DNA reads TGTGCCAGCAGCGTAGCTGGCTTGAGCTCCTACGAGCAGTACTTC.

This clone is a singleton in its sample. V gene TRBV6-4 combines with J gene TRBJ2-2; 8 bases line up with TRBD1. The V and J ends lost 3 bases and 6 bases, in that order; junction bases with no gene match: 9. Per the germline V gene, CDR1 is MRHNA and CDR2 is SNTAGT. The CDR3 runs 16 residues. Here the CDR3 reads CASSEPTGDMPGELFF. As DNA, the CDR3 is TGTGCCAGCAGTGAACCGACAGGGGATATGCCCGGGGAGCTGTTTTTT.

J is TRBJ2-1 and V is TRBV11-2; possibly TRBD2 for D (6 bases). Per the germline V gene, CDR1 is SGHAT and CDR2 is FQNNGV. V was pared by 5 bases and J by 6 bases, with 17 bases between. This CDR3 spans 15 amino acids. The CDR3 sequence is CASSPTGLAFNEQFF. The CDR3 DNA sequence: TGTGCCAGCAGCCCCACGGGCCTAGCGTTCAATGAGCAGTTCTTC.

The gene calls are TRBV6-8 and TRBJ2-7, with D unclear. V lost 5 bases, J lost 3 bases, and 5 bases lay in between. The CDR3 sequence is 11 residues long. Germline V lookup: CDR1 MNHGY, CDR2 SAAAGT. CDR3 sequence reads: CASSNNYEQYF. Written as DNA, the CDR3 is TGTGCCAGCAGTAATAACTACGAGCAGTACTTC.

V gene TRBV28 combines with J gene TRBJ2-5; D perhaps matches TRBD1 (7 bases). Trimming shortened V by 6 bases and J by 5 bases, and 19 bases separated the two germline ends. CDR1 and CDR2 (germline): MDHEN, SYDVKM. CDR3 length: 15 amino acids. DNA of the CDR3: TGTGCCAGCAGCCCGGACAGGTCGGAGGGGGAGACCCAGTACTTC. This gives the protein CASSPDRSEGETQYF.

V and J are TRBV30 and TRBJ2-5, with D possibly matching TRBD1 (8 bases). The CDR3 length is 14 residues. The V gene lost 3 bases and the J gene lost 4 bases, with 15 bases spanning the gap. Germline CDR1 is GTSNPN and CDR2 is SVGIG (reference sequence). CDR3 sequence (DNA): TGTGCCTGGAGACATTACAGGGGGGGAGAGACCCAGTACTTC. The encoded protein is CAWRHYRGGETQYF. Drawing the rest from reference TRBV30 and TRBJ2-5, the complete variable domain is SQTIHQWPATLVQPVGSPLSLECTVEGTSNPNLYWYRQAAGRGLQLLFYSVGIGQISSEVPQNLSASRPQDRQFILSSKKLLLSDSGFYLCAWRHYRGGETQYFGPGTRLLVL.

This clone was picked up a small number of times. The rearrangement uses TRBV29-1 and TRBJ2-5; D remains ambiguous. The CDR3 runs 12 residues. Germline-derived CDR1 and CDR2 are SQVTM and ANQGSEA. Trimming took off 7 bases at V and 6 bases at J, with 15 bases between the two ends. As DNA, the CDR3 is TGCAGCGGCGGATCGGATAGCAAGACCCAGTACTTC. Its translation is CSGGSDSKTQYF.

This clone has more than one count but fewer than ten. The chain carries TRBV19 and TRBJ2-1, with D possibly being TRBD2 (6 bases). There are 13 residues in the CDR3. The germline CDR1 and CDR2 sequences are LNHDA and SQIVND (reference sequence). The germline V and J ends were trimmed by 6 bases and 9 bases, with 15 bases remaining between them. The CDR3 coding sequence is TGTGCCAGTAGCTTTGGTGGAGCGGGTGAGCAGTTCTTC. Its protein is CASSFGGAGEQFF.

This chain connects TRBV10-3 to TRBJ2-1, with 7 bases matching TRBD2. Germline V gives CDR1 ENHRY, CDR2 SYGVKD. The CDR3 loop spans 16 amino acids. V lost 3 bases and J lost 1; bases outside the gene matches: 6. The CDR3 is CAISELAGVSYNEQFF. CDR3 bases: TGTGCCATCAGTGAACTGGCGGGAGTGTCCTACAATGAGCAGTTCTTC.

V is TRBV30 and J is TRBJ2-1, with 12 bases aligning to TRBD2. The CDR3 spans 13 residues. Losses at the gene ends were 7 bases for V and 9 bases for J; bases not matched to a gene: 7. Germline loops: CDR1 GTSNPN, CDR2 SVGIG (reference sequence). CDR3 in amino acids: CASGTSGLVEQFF. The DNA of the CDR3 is TGTGCCTCCGGGACTAGCGGGTTGGTTGAGCAGTTCTTC.

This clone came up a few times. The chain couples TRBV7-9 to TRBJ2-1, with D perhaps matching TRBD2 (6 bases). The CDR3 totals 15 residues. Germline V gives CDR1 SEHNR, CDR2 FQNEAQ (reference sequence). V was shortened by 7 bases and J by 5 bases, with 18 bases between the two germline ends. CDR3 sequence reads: CASTLFGRVDNEQFF. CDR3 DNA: TGTGCCAGCACTCTCTTCGGGAGAGTGGACAATGAGCAGTTCTTC. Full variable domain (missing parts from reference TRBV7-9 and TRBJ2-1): DTGVSQNPRHKITKRGQNVTFRCDPISEHNRLYWYRQTLGQGPEFLTYFQNEAQLEKSRLLSDRFSAERPKGSFSTLEIQRTEQGDSAMYLCASTLFGRVDNEQFFGPGTRLTVL.

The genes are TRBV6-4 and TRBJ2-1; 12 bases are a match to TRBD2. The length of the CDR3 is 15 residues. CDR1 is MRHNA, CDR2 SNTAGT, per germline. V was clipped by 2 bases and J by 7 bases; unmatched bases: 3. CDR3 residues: CASSDLAGGLNEQFF. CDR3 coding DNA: TGTGCCAGCAGTGACCTAGCGGGAGGGCTAAATGAGCAGTTCTTC.

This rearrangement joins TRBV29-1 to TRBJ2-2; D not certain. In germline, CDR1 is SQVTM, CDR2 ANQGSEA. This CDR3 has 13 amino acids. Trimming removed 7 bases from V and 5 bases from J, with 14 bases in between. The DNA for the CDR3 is TGCAGCGCCACGGACGGGTTGACCGGGGAGCTGTTTTTT. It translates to CSATDGLTGELFF.

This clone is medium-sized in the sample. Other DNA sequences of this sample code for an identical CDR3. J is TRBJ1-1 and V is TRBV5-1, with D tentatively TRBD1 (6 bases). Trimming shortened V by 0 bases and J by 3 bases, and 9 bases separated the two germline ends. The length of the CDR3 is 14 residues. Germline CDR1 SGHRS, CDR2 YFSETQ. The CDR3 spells CASSLAGGYTEAFF. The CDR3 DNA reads TGCGCCAGCAGCTTGGCCGGGGGCTACACTGAAGCTTTCTTT.

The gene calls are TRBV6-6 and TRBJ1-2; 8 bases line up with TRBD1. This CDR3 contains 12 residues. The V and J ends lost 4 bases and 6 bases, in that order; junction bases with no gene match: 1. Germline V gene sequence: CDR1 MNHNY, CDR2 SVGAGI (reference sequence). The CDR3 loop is CASSWTGNGYTF. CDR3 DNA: TGTGCCAGCAGTTGGACAGGGAATGGCTACACCTTC.

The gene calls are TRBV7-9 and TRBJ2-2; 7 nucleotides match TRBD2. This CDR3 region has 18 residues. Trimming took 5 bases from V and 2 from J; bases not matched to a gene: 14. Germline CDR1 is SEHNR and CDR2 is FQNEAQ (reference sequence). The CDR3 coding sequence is TGTGCCAGCAGCCTCCCCTTCCGGGAGGAACAAAACACCGGGGAGCTGTTTTTT. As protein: CASSLPFREEQNTGELFF.

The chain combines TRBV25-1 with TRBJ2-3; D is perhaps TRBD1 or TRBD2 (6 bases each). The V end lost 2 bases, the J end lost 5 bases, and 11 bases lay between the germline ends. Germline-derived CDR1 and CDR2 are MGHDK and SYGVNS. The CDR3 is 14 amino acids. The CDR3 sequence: CASSERGAGDTQYF. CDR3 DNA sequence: TGTGCCAGCAGTGAAAGGGGGGCCGGAGATACGCAGTATTTT.

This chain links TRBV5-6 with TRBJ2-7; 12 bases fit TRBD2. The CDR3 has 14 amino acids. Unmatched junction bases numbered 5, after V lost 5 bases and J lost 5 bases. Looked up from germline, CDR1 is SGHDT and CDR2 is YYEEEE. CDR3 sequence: CASRQLAGGHEQYF. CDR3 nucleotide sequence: TGTGCCAGCAGGCAACTAGCGGGAGGTCACGAGCAGTACTTC.

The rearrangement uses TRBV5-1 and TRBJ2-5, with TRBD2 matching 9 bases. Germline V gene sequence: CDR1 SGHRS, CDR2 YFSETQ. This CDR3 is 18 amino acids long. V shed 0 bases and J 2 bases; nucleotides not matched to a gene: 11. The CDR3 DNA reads TGCGCCAGCAGCTTGGCTCTAGCGGGGTTAATAAAACAAGAGACCCAGTACTTC. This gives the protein CASSLALAGLIKQETQYF.

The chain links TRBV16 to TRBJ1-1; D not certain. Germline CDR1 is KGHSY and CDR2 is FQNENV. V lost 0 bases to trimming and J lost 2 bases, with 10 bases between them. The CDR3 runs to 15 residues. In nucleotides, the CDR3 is TGTGCCAGCAGCCAATCGATGTTGGGAAACACTGAAGCTTTCTTT. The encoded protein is CASSQSMLGNTEAFF.

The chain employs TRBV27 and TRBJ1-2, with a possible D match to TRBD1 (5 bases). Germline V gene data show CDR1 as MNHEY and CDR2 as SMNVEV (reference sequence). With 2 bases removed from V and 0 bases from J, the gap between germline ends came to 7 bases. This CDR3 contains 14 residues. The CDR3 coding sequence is TGTGCCAGCAGTTTAGCGGGGGCTAACTATGGCTACACCTTC. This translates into CASSLAGANYGYTF.

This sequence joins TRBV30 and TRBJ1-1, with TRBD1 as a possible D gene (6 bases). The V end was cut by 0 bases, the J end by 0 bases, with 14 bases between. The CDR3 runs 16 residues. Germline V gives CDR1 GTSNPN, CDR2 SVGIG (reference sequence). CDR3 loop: CAWSVPGGGVNTEAFF. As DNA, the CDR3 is TGTGCCTGGAGTGTACCCGGGGGCGGTGTGAACACTGAAGCTTTCTTT.